Listed here are 27 T cell receptor beta chains from one sample, sequenced in a study of identical twins. Via MiXCR, TCRdb re-called the 5' RACE reads, giving one row per CDR3 protein. The data contain fewer than 800,000 distinct CDR3 sequences, less than 9% of them singletons. These sequences were also reported in another study, on yellow fever vaccine responses in identical twins.

The sequencing input was PBMCs. The source of these receptors is a young woman in good health.

The chain carries TRBV10-3 and TRBJ2-5; D remains unclear. This CDR3 is built from 9 residues. Germline V gene data show CDR1 as ENHRY and CDR2 as SYGVKD. V was pared by 11 bases and J by 5 bases, with 6 bases between. DNA for the CDR3: TGTGCCGTCGGGGAGACCCAGTACTTC. Its translation: CAVGETQYF.

The chain is built from TRBV18 and TRBJ2-7; a possible D gene is TRBD1 (5 bases). Germline-derived CDR1 and CDR2 are KGHSH and LQKENI. V gave up 3 bases and J gave up 2 bases, with 14 bases separating them. The CDR3 is 15 residues long. The DNA of the CDR3 is TGTGCCAGCTCACCCCCGGCGGACATTGCCTACGAGCAGTACTTC. This codes for CASSPPADIAYEQYF.

V is TRBV11-3 and J is TRBJ2-2, with 9 bases identical to TRBD1. Germline CDR1 is SGHNT and CDR2 is YENEEA. The CDR3 loop spans 15 amino acids. The V gene end was trimmed by 4 bases and the J gene end by 3 bases; junction bases not matched to a gene: 3. The CDR3 loop is CASSYRGLHTGELFF. CDR3 nucleotide sequence: TGTGCCAGCAGCTACAGGGGGCTGCACACCGGGGAGCTGTTTTTT.

This sequence joins TRBV19 and TRBJ2-6; D is undetermined. Looked up from germline, CDR1 is LNHDA and CDR2 is SQIVND (reference sequence). Trimming pared 4 bases from V and 0 bases from J, leaving 13 bases between. The CDR3 runs 17 residues. The CDR3, as DNA: TGTGCCAGTAGTACTACCCCCCGAGGCTCTGGGGCCAACGTCCTGACTTTC. This codes for CASSTTPRGSGANVLTF.

This clonotype came up many times. The V call is TRBV11-2, the J call TRBJ2-1, with 16 nucleotides matching TRBD2. Trimming cost V 2 bases and J 7 bases; bases outside gene matches: 8. In germline, CDR1 is SGHAT, CDR2 FQNNGV. The CDR3 is 18 residues long. The CDR3 sequence: CASSLRPGTSGRANEQFF. The CDR3, as DNA: TGTGCCAGCAGCTTACGACCTGGGACTAGCGGGAGGGCGAATGAGCAGTTCTTC.

Only a few counts were recorded for this clonotype. The V and J genes are TRBV12-3 or TRBV12-4 and TRBJ2-7; D may match TRBD1 or TRBD2 (6 bases each). The CDR3 loop spans 15 amino acids. The V end lost 5 bases, the J end lost 3 bases, and 17 bases lay between the germline ends. The CDR3 loop is CASSNREVGGYEQYF. In DNA, the CDR3 is TGTGCCAGCAGTAACAGGGAAGTGGGGGGCTACGAGCAGTACTTC.

J is TRBJ2-3 and V is TRBV15; 9 bases line up with TRBD1. V lost 6 bases and J lost 2; bases outside the gene matches: 6. The CDR3 extends over 15 amino acids. Germline V CDR1 and CDR2: LNHNV, YYDKDF (reference sequence). CDR3 nucleotide sequence: TGTGCCACCAGATACGGACAGGGGCCCACAGATACGCAGTATTTT. It is translated as CATRYGQGPTDTQYF.

This clonotype was seen many times. The chain combines TRBV10-3 with TRBJ2-2; 11 nucleotides line up with TRBD2. Looked up from germline, CDR1 is ENHRY and CDR2 is SYGVKD. With V trimmed by 6 bases and J by 5 bases, 11 bases remained unmatched. The CDR3 sequence is 17 residues long. The CDR3 DNA follows: TGTGCCATCAGCGAAGGGACTAGCGGCCGCGGTACCGGGGAGCTGTTTTTT. This gives the protein CAISEGTSGRGTGELFF.

The rearrangement uses TRBV29-1 and TRBJ2-2, with D perhaps TRBD2 (6 bases). The V and J ends lost 6 bases and 2 bases respectively, with 10 bases between them. The CDR3 runs to 13 residues. Germline loops: CDR1 SQVTM, CDR2 ANQGSEA. The CDR3 region has the DNA TGCAGCGTGCTTAGCGGAAACACCGGGGAGCTGTTTTTT. Protein: CSVLSGNTGELFF.

There are many counts of this clonotype. The genes are TRBV12-3 or TRBV12-4 and TRBJ1-2; 8 bases are a match to TRBD1. V was clipped by 7 bases and J by 4 bases; unmatched bases: 14. The CDR3 totals 16 residues. The CDR3 nucleotides read TGTGCCAGCAACCCGACAGGGGAGGTTTTCGGCTATGGCTACACCTTC. This encodes CASNPTGEVFGYGYTF.

This clonotype was picked up many times. This rearrangement joins TRBV6-1 to TRBJ1-1, with TRBD1 as a possible D gene (6 bases). Trimming stripped 7 bases from V and 5 bases from J, with 14 bases between. In germline, CDR1 is MNHNS, CDR2 SASEGT. CDR3 length: 13 residues. CDR3 sequence reads: CASIPQGRTEAFF. The CDR3 DNA follows: TGTGCCAGCATACCCCAGGGGAGGACTGAAGCTTTCTTT.

The chain links TRBV24-1 to TRBJ2-3; no clear D. The CDR3 extends over 15 amino acids. Germline lookup yields CDR1 KGHDR and CDR2 SFDVKD. Trimming removed 5 bases from V and 1 base from J, with 12 bases in between. CDR3 DNA: TGTGCCACCAGTGGGGTTGAGTACGGCACAGATACGCAGTATTTT. As protein: CATSGVEYGTDTQYF.

This sequence joins TRBV6-8 and TRBJ1-6; D not certain. Germline V gene lookup returns CDR1 MNHGY and CDR2 SAAAGT. With 6 bases removed from V and 8 bases from J, the gap between germline ends came to 5 bases. This CDR3 is built from 11 residues. The CDR3: CASSPHSPLHF. The DNA for the CDR3 is TGTGCCAGCAGCCCGCATTCACCCCTCCACTTT.

This clonotype was observed many times. The V and J genes are TRBV7-9 and TRBJ2-7; D remains ambiguous. CDR1 SEHNR and CDR2 FQNEAQ come from the germline V gene (reference sequence). Trimming shortened V by 2 bases and J by 5 bases, and 7 bases separated the two germline ends. The CDR3 runs 12 residues. This CDR3 reads CASSLNLNEQYV. CDR3 DNA: TGTGCCAGCAGCTTAAACTTGAACGAGCAGTACGTC.

The sample holds many counts of this clonotype. The chain carries TRBV12-3 or TRBV12-4 and TRBJ2-1; D possibly uses TRBD1 or TRBD2 (5 bases each). The length of the CDR3 is 16 residues. The V gene lost 4 bases and the J gene lost 2 bases, with 15 bases spanning the gap. The CDR3 reads CASSSQLGAAYNEQFF. DNA of the CDR3: TGTGCCAGCAGTTCTCAACTAGGGGCGGCCTACAATGAGCAGTTCTTC.

This clonotype was picked up a small number of times. The rearrangement joins TRBV4-1 to TRBJ2-5, with a weak D call TRBD1 (5 bases). This CDR3 has 15 amino acids. V was shortened by 8 bases and J by 5 bases, with 21 bases between the two germline ends. From germline, CDR1 is MGHRA and CDR2 YSYEKL. The chain's CDR3 is CASGHGDRTQETQYF. The CDR3 nucleotides read TGCGCCAGCGGACACGGAGACAGAACACAGGAGACCCAGTACTTC.

The gene calls are TRBV10-3 and TRBJ1-2; a weak D match, TRBD1 (6 bases). CDR1 is ENHRY, CDR2 SYGVKD, per germline. V gave up 3 bases and J gave up 4 bases, with 12 bases separating them. The CDR3 is made up of 14 amino acids. The CDR3 coding sequence is TGTGCCATCAGTGAACGCGGGACAACCTATGGCTACACCTTC. Translated: CAISERGTTYGYTF.

The table lists this clonotype with a few counts. V usage is TRBV2 and J usage is TRBJ1-3; D gene ambiguous. The CDR3 covers 11 residues. The germline V gene encodes CDR1 SNHLY and CDR2 FYNNEI. The V end lost 2 bases, the J end lost 7 bases, and 3 bases lay between the germline ends. DNA of the CDR3: TGTGCCAGCAGTGAAAGTAACACCATATATTTT. The encoded protein is CASSESNTIYF.

The DNA for the CDR3 is TGTGCCAGCAGCCAATTCGCGACTAGCGGGAGTAAGCTTGAGCAGTTCTTC. It yields the protein CASSQFATSGSKLEQFF. The chain links TRBV3-1 to TRBJ2-1, with TRBD2 identical over 12 bases. This CDR3 region has 17 residues. Trimming cost V 2 bases and J 9 bases; bases outside gene matches: 11. Germline values: CDR1 LGHDT, CDR2 YNNKEL (reference sequence).

Remarks on this clonotype: A much larger clone sits a single nucleotide away, making a read error possible. The chain is built from TRBV9 and TRBJ2-5; 7 nucleotides align to TRBD1. CDR3 length equals 14 residues. The germline V gene encodes CDR1 SGDLS and CDR2 YYNGEE. The CDR3 is CASSAGQEQEAQYF. The CDR3, as DNA: TGTGCCAGCAGCGCCGGACAGGAACAAGAGGCCCAGTACTTC.

This clonotype was picked up a small number of times. The chain uses TRBV7-8 and TRBJ2-1, with D possibly being TRBD1 (9 bases). The CDR3 sequence is 17 residues long. Germline assignment: CDR1 SGHVS and CDR2 FQNEAQ. The V gene lost 5 bases and the J gene lost 8 bases, with 25 bases spanning the gap. The CDR3 region has the DNA TGTGCCAGCAGCCACCCAGCGGGGGACAGGGCCGTCGATGAGCAGTTCTTC. Protein product: CASSHPAGDRAVDEQFF.

The chain carries TRBV10-1 and TRBJ2-3, with 10 bases matching TRBD2. The CDR3 runs 16 residues. V shed 2 bases and J 0 bases; nucleotides not matched to a gene: 2. CDR1 is WNHNN and CDR2 is SYGVQD in the germline V gene (reference sequence). The DNA of the CDR3 is TGCGCCAGCAGTGAGACTAGCGGGGCTAGCACAGATACGCAGTATTTT. Its translation is CASSETSGASTDTQYF.

This clonotype was counted between two and nine times. This chain's CDR3 is CASSADPHPQETQYF. For the CDR3, the DNA is TGTGCCAGCAGCGCTGACCCCCACCCCCAAGAGACCCAGTACTTC. This sequence joins TRBV7-3 and TRBJ2-5; D remains unclear. CDR3 length: 15 residues. The ends were cut back, 5 bases at V and 1 base at J, with 14 bases in the middle. Germline CDR1 is SGHTA and CDR2 is FQGTGA.

This clonotype was recorded a few times. The J gene is TRBJ1-5, the V gene TRBV12-3 or TRBV12-4; D is uncertain. The CDR3 has 15 amino acids. V was clipped by 3 bases and J by 3 bases, with 12 bases between them. The CDR3 sequence: CASSFQGLDNQPQHF. The CDR3 coding sequence is TGTGCCAGCAGTTTTCAAGGACTGGACAATCAGCCCCAGCATTTT.

This clonotype was detected only a few times. This chain links TRBV29-1 with TRBJ2-5, with D perhaps matching TRBD2 (6 bases). CDR3 size: 13 residues. Trimming removed 5 bases at V and 4 bases at J, with 14 bases between. From germline, CDR1 is SQVTM and CDR2 ANQGSEA. The CDR3 region has the DNA TGCAGCGTTCCTCGGGAGTCGGGAGAGACCCAGTACTTC. Protein: CSVPRESGETQYF. Full variable domain (remainder filled in from reference TRBV29-1 and TRBJ2-5): SAVISQKPSRDICQRGTSLTIQCQVDSQVTMMFWYRQQPGQSLTLIATANQGSEATYESGFVIDKFPISRPNLTFSTLTVSNMSPEDSSIYLCSVPRESGETQYFGPGTRLLVL.

Here the CDR3 reads CASSDTGIAYNEQFF. Written as DNA, the CDR3 is TGTGCCAGCAGTGACACAGGGATCGCCTACAATGAGCAGTTCTTC. The J gene is TRBJ2-1, the V gene TRBV12-3 or TRBV12-4; tentatively, D is TRBD1 (6 bases). Trimming removed 5 bases at V and 2 bases at J, with 13 bases between. The CDR3 is made up of 15 amino acids.

The V call is TRBV25-1, the J call TRBJ2-5; no firm D call. The CDR3 spans 14 residues. The V gene lost 1 base and the J gene lost 1 base, with 7 bases spanning the gap. The germline CDR1 and CDR2 sequences are MGHDK and SYGVNS. In nucleotides, the CDR3 is TGTGCCAGCAGTGAATGGGCCAGCCAAGAGACCCAGTACTTC. Amino acid sequence: CASSEWASQETQYF.